This T cell receptor beta chain was captured by sequencing in a study of human T cells and chemical hapten exposure. The CDR3 extends over 12 amino acids. Trimming shortened V by 7 bases and J by 4 bases, and 10 bases separated the two germline ends. In this sample, this clonotype turned up a few times. As for time point: patch test 3, about 24 weeks after DPC sensitization. Treatment denoted: therapeutic diphenylcyclopropenone sensitization with weekly scalp DPC. MiXCR was run by TCRdb on the RACE reads, yielding one entry per CDR3 protein. Of about 120,000 distinct CDR3 sequences in the sample, about 10% are singletons; the top ten hold about 2.4%.

The receptor was isolated from a woman aged 45-60 years with alopecia areata. Some clones in this sample may be carry-over from other donors' samples. V is TRBV12-3 or TRBV12-4 and J is TRBJ1-2, with D uncertain. This sample comprised whole blood, obtained in connection with sensitization to the hapten diphenylcyclopropenone (DPC). CDR3 nucleotides: TGTGCCAGCATCGGAGTATCCTATGGCTACACCTTC. Translating it yields CASIGVSYGYTF.